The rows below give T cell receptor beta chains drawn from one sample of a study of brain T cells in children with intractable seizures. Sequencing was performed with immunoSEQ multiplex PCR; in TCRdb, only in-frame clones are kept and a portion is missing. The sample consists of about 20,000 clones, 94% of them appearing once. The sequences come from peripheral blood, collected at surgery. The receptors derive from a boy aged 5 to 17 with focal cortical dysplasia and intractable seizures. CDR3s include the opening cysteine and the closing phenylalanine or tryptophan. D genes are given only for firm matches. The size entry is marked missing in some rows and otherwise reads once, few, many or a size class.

CDR3 protein: CASSLDVSSYEQYF
CDR3 DNA: TGCGCCAGCAGCCTGGACGTGAGCTCCTACGAGCAGTACTTC
D gene: -
J gene: TRBJ2-7
V gene: TRBV5-1
clone size: -

CDR3 protein: CASIRDQKVLQPQHF
CDR3 DNA: TGCGCCAGCATCCGGGACCAGAAGGTACTTCAGCCCCAGCATTTT
D gene: -
J gene: TRBJ1-5
V gene: TRBV10-1
clone size: -

CDR3 protein: CAWSVHGNGYTF
CDR3 DNA: TGTGCCTGGAGTGTACATGGGAACGGCTACACCTTC
D gene: -
J gene: TRBJ1-2
V gene: TRBV30
clone size: -

CDR3 protein: CASSALAGGPGNEQFF
CDR3 DNA: TGTGCCAGCAGCGCGCTAGCGGGGGGGCCGGGCAATGAGCAGTTCTTC
D gene: TRBD2
J gene: TRBJ2-1
V gene: TRBV9
clone size: -

CDR3 protein: CASSLRGRDLYGYTF
CDR3 DNA: TGTGCCAGCAGCTTGAGGGGTCGGGACCTTTATGGCTACACCTTC
D gene: -
J gene: TRBJ1-2
V gene: TRBV5-4
clone size: -

CDR3 protein: CASSSPRDRGSYEQYF
CDR3 DNA: TGTGCCAGCAGTTCCCCCCGGGACAGGGGCTCCTACGAGCAGTACTTC
D gene: TRBD1
J gene: TRBJ2-7
V gene: TRBV6-6
clone size: -

CDR3 protein: CASSTLQGVNEQYF
CDR3 DNA: TGTGCCAGTTCCACCCTGCAGGGGGTGAACGAGCAGTACTTC
D gene: TRBD1
J gene: TRBJ2-7
V gene: TRBV19
clone size: -

CDR3 protein: CASSQASGVDTIYF
CDR3 DNA: TGCGCCAGCAGCCAAGCGTCCGGGGTGGACACCATATATTTT
D gene: -
J gene: TRBJ1-3
V gene: TRBV4-1
clone size: -

CDR3 protein: CASSPTGNFNEQFF
CDR3 DNA: TGTGCCAGCTCACCCACCGGGAACTTCAATGAGCAGTTCTTC
D gene: -
J gene: TRBJ2-1
V gene: TRBV18
clone size: -

CDR3 protein: CASSLFPGAYEQYF
CDR3 DNA: TGCGCCAGCAGCTTGTTCCCGGGGGCTTACGAGCAGTACTTC
D gene: -
J gene: TRBJ2-7
V gene: TRBV5-1
clone size: -

CDR3 protein: CASSSTGAQPQHF
CDR3 DNA: TGCGCCAGCAGCTCGACAGGGGCTCAGCCCCAGCATTTT
D gene: TRBD1
J gene: TRBJ1-5
V gene: TRBV5-1
clone size: -

CDR3 protein: CASSESTVLNYGYTF
CDR3 DNA: TGTGCCAGCAGTGAATCGACAGTACTTAACTATGGCTACACCTTC
D gene: -
J gene: TRBJ1-2
V gene: TRBV6-1
clone size: -

CDR3 protein: CASRFSETQYF
CDR3 DNA: TGTGCCAGCCGGTTCTCAGAGACCCAGTACTTC
D gene: -
J gene: TRBJ2-5
V gene: TRBV2
clone size: -

CDR3 protein: CASSDPGEGYTF
CDR3 DNA: TGTGCCAGCAGTGATCCGGGGGAAGGCTACACCTTC
D gene: -
J gene: TRBJ1-2
V gene: TRBV7-8
clone size: -

CDR3 protein: CASSPTGVTEAFF
CDR3 DNA: TGTGCCAGCTCACCAACTGGGGTGACTGAAGCTTTCTTT
D gene: -
J gene: TRBJ1-1
V gene: TRBV18
clone size: once

CDR3 protein: CASSFGLAFTDTQYF
CDR3 DNA: TGCGCCAGCAGCTTCGGGCTAGCTTTCACAGATACGCAGTATTTT
D gene: -
J gene: TRBJ2-3
V gene: TRBV5-1
clone size: -

CDR3 protein: CSTGRGGTEAFF
CDR3 DNA: TGCAGCACAGGGCGGGGAGGCACTGAAGCTTTCTTT
D gene: -
J gene: TRBJ1-1
V gene: TRBV29-1
clone size: -

CDR3 protein: CASTNDRGRDEQFF
CDR3 DNA: TGTGCCAGCACTAACGACAGGGGGCGAGATGAGCAGTTCTTC
D gene: TRBD1
J gene: TRBJ2-1
V gene: TRBV6-4
clone size: -

CDR3 protein: CANRDRPNSPLHF
CDR3 DNA: TGTGCCAACCGGGACAGGCCTAATTCACCCCTCCACTTT
D gene: TRBD1
J gene: TRBJ1-6
V gene: TRBV2
clone size: -

CDR3 protein: CASSLEGVEQYF
CDR3 DNA: TGCGCCAGCAGCTTGGAGGGGGTCGAGCAGTACTTC
D gene: -
J gene: TRBJ2-7
V gene: TRBV5-1
clone size: -

CDR3 protein: CSVRGQNTEAFF
CDR3 DNA: TGCAGCGTTAGGGGACAGAACACTGAAGCTTTCTTT
D gene: -
J gene: TRBJ1-1
V gene: TRBV29-1
clone size: -

CDR3 protein: CASSQTTGEAYNEQFF
CDR3 DNA: TGTGCCAGCAGCCAGACGACAGGGGAAGCCTACAATGAGCAGTTCTTC
D gene: TRBD1
J gene: TRBJ2-1
V gene: TRBV7-9
clone size: few

CDR3 protein: CASSRGPSYEQYF
CDR3 DNA: TGCGCCAGCAGCCGGGGGCCTTCCTACGAGCAGTACTTC
D gene: -
J gene: TRBJ2-7
V gene: TRBV4-1
clone size: -

CDR3 protein: CASRPAGWVEQFF
CDR3 DNA: TGTGCCAGTAGGCCAGCGGGGTGGGTTGAGCAGTTCTTC
D gene: TRBD2
J gene: TRBJ2-1
V gene: TRBV19
clone size: -

CDR3 protein: CASSEGDRDQETQYF
CDR3 DNA: TGTGCCAGCAGTGAAGGAGACAGGGACCAAGAGACCCAGTACTTC
D gene: TRBD1
J gene: TRBJ2-5
V gene: TRBV6-1
clone size: -

CDR3 protein: CASNPHRGRGETQYF
CDR3 DNA: TGTGCCAGCAACCCACACAGGGGGCGAGGTGAGACCCAGTACTTC
D gene: TRBD1
J gene: TRBJ2-5
V gene: TRBV7-9
clone size: -

CDR3 protein: CASSDRDNTGELFF
CDR3 DNA: TGTGCCAGCAGTGACAGGGACAACACCGGGGAGCTGTTTTTT
D gene: -
J gene: TRBJ2-2
V gene: TRBV6-4
clone size: -

CDR3 protein: CASGRESNQPQHF
CDR3 DNA: TGTGCCAGTGGAAGGGAAAGCAATCAGCCCCAGCATTTT
D gene: -
J gene: TRBJ1-5
V gene: TRBV19
clone size: -

CDR3 protein: CASSLTGTHTDTQYF
CDR3 DNA: TGTGCCAGCAGCTTAACCGGGACTCACACAGATACGCAGTATTTT
D gene: -
J gene: TRBJ2-3
V gene: TRBV7-3
clone size: -

CDR3 protein: CASSPKARGTEAFF
CDR3 DNA: TGTGCCAGCAGCCCGAAAGCAAGGGGCACTGAAGCTTTCTTT
D gene: -
J gene: TRBJ1-1
V gene: TRBV4-2
clone size: -

CDR3 protein: CASSADGQGAAGELFF
CDR3 DNA: TGTGCCAGCAGCGCCGATGGACAGGGTGCGGCCGGGGAGCTGTTTTTT
D gene: TRBD1
J gene: TRBJ2-2
V gene: TRBV9
clone size: -

CDR3 protein: CASSSGADNSPLHF
CDR3 DNA: TGTGCCAGCAGTTCGGGAGCTGATAATTCACCCCTCCACTTT
D gene: -
J gene: TRBJ1-6
V gene: TRBV6-6
clone size: -

CDR3 protein: CATSRDRWTGAGNTIYF
CDR3 DNA: TGTGCCACCAGCAGAGATCGGTGGACAGGGGCTGGAAACACCATATATTTT
D gene: TRBD1
J gene: TRBJ1-3
V gene: TRBV15
clone size: -

CDR3 protein: CASSDSSAGPYGYTF
CDR3 DNA: TGTGCCAGCAGTGACTCGAGCGCAGGGCCTTATGGCTACACCTTC
D gene: -
J gene: TRBJ1-2
V gene: TRBV6-4
clone size: -

CDR3 protein: CATSVGPYTGELFF
CDR3 DNA: TGTGCCACCAGTGTGGGACCGTACACCGGGGAGCTGTTTTTT
D gene: -
J gene: TRBJ2-2
V gene: TRBV24-1
clone size: -

CDR3 protein: CASSGVTDNNSYGYTF
CDR3 DNA: TGTGCCAGCAGCGGCGTTACAGATAACAACTCCTATGGCTACACCTTC
D gene: -
J gene: TRBJ1-2
V gene: TRBV13
clone size: once

CDR3 protein: CASSFRDTNTEAFF
CDR3 DNA: TGTGCCAGCAGCTTCCGGGACACGAACACTGAAGCTTTCTTT
D gene: -
J gene: TRBJ1-1
V gene: TRBV7-3
clone size: -

CDR3 protein: CASTLIGGETFF
CDR3 DNA: TGTGCCAGCACCTTAATAGGGGGCGAAACTTTCTTT
D gene: TRBD1
J gene: TRBJ1-1
V gene: TRBV12-3/TRBV12-4
clone size: -

CDR3 protein: CASSYSDGTSLEQYF
CDR3 DNA: TGTGCCAGCAGTTACTCCGACGGGACGTCCCTCGAGCAGTACTTC
D gene: -
J gene: TRBJ2-7
V gene: TRBV6-5
clone size: -

CDR3 protein: CASSQGSSLSSYEQYF
CDR3 DNA: TGCGCCAGCAGCCAAGGGTCCAGCCTGAGCTCCTACGAGCAGTACTTC
D gene: -
J gene: TRBJ2-7
V gene: TRBV4-1
clone size: -

CDR3 protein: CSALGTWGGETQYF
CDR3 DNA: TGCAGCGCTCTCGGGACGTGGGGGGGAGAGACCCAGTACTTC
D gene: TRBD2
J gene: TRBJ2-5
V gene: TRBV29-1
clone size: -